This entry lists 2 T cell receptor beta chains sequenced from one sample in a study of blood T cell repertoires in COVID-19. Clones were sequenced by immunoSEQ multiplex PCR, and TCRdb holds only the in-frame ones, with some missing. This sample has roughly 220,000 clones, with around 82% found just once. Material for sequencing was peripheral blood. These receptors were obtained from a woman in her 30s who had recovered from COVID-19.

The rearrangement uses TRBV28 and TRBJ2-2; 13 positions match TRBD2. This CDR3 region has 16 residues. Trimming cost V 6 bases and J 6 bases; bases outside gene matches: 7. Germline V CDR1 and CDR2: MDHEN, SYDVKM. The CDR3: CASSLTSGGSPGELFF. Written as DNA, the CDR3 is TGTGCCAGCAGCTTGACTAGCGGGGGGAGTCCCGGGGAGCTGTTTTTT.

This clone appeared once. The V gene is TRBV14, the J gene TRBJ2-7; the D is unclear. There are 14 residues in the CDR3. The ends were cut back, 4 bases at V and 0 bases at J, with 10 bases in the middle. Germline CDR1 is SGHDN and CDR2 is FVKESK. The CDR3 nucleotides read TGTGCCAGCAGCCGAAAACTATTCTCCTACGAGCAGTACTTC. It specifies CASSRKLFSYEQYF.